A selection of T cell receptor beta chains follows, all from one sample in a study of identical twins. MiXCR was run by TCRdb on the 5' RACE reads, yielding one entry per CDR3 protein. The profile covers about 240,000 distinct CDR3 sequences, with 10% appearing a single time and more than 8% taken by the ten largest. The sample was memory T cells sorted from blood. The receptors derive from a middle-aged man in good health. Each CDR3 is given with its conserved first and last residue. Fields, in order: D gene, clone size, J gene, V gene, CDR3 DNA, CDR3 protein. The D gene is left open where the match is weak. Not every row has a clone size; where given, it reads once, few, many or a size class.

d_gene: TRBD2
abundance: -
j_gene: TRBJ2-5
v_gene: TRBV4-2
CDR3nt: TGTGCCAGCAGCGAACGCGCCATAGCGGGGGGGTTCCAAGAGACCCAGTACTTC
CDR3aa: CASSERAIAGGFQETQYF

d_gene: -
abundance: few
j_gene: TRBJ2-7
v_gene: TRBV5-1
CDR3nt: TGCGCCAGCAGCTTGGAGACAGGTTGGAACGAGCAGTACTTC
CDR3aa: CASSLETGWNEQYF

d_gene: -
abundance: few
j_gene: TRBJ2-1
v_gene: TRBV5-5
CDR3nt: TGTGCCAGCAGCTTGGATGTTGGGACACTCCACAATGAGCAGTTCTTC
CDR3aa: CASSLDVGTLHNEQFF

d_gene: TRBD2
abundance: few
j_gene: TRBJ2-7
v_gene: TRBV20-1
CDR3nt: TGCAGTGCCGGGGGCGGGAGGGGCGGGGAGCAGTACTTC
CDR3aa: CSAGGGRGGEQYF

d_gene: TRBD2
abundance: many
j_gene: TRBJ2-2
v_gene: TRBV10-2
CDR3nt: TGCGCCAGCAGTGGGAGCGGGGGTGCGAACACCGGGGAGCTGTTTTTT
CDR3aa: CASSGSGGANTGELFF

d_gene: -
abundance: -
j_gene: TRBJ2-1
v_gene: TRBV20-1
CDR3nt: TGCAGTGCTAGTCACAACGGCCCTGGGAATGAGCAGTTCTTC
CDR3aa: CSASHNGPGNEQFF

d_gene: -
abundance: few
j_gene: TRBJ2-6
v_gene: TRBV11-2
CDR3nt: TGTGCCAGCAGCCTCGGGCAGGGGATTCGTCGCTATGGGGCCAACGTCCTGACTTTC
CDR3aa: CASSLGQGIRRYGANVLTF

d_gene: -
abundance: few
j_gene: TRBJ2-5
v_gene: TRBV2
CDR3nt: TGTGCCAGCACCCCAATAGAGACCCAGTACTTC
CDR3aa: CASTPIETQYF

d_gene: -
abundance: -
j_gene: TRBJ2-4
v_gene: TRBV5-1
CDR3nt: TGCGCCAGCAGCTTGGGCTCCAGGGGGGACGGCAAAAACATTCAGTACTTC
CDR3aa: CASSLGSRGDGKNIQYF

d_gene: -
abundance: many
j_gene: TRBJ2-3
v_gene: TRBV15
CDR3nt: TGTGCCACCAGCAGAGGAGGAGGGCTCACAGATACGCAGTATTTT
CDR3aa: CATSRGGGLTDTQYF

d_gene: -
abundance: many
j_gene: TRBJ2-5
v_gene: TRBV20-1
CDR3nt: TGCAGTGCCCCAGAGCCTATAACCAAAGAGACCCAGTACTTC
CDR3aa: CSAPEPITKETQYF

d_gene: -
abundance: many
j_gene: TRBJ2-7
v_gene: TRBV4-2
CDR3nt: TGTGCCAGCAGCCAAGACCCGACCATTCCAGCGCCATACTACGAGCAGTACTTC
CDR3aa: CASSQDPTIPAPYYEQYF

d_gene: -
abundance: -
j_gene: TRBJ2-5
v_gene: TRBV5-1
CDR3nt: TGCGCCAGCAGCTTGGACGGTCGGGGGCAGGAAGAGACCCAGTACTTC
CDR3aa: CASSLDGRGQEETQYF

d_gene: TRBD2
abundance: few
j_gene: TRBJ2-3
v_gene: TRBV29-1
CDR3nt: TGCAGCGCATTACTAGCGGGAGGATCAGATACGCAGTATTTT
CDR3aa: CSALLAGGSDTQYF

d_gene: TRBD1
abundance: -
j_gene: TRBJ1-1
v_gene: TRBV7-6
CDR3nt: TGTGCCAGCAGCCCGGGCCCGGGACAGGGGGCGTCAGCTTTCTTT
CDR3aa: CASSPGPGQGASAFF

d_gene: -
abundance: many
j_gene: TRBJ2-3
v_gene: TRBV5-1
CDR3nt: TGCGCCAGCAGCTCGTCGGGGCAGCGGTTCACAGATACGCAGTATTTT
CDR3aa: CASSSSGQRFTDTQYF

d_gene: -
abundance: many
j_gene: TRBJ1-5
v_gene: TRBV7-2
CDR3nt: TGTGCCAGCAGCTTATTATCAGGGGGCAATCAGCCCCAGCATTTT
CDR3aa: CASSLLSGGNQPQHF

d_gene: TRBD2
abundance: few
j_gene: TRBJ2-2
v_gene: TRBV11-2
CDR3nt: TGTGCCAGCAGCTTAGAAGGCTACCTAGCGGGGGGGAACACCGGGGAGCTGTTTTTT
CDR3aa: CASSLEGYLAGGNTGELFF

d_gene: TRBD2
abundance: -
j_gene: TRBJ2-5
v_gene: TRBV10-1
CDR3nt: TGCGCCAGCAGTGGATTTCGACTAGCGGGGGGCCCGGAGACCCAGTACTTC
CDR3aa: CASSGFRLAGGPETQYF

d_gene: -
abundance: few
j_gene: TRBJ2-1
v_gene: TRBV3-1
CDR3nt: TGTGCCAGCAGCCAAGATTGGGCAAACAATGAGCAGTTCTTC
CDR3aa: CASSQDWANNEQFF

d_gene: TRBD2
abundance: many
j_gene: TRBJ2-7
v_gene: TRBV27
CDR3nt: TGTGCCAGCAGTCCCGGGGGGGGGGACTCCTACGAGCAGTACTTC
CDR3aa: CASSPGGGDSYEQYF

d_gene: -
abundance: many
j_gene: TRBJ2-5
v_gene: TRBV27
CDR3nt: TGTGCCAGCAGTTTTGTCAGATCTGAGACCCAGTACTTC
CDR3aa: CASSFVRSETQYF

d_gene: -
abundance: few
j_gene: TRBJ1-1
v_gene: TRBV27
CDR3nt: TGTGCCAGCAGTGCCGACCCTCGAGGTACTGAAGCTTTCTTT
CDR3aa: CASSADPRGTEAFF

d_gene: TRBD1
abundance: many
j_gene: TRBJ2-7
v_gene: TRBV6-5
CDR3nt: TGTGCCAGCAGTTACCCTGGACAGGGGAGCTCCTACGAGCAGTACTTC
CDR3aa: CASSYPGQGSSYEQYF

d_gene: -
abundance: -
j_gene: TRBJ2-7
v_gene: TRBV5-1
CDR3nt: TGCGCCAGCAGCTTGCAAGACGGGACTTACGAGCAGTACTTC
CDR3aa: CASSLQDGTYEQYF

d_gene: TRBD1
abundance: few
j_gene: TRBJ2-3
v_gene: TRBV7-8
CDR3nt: TGTGCCAGCAGCGCCGCCGGGACAGGGAATCCAGATACGCAGTATTTT
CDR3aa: CASSAAGTGNPDTQYF

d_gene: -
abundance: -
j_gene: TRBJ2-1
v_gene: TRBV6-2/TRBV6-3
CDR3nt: TGTGCCAGCAGTCTTTGGGGCAATGAGCAGTTCTTC
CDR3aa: CASSLWGNEQFF

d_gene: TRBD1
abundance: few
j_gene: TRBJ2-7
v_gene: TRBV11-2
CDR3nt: TGTGCCAGCAGCTTAGGACCGGACAGGGGGTTCGAGCAGTACTTC
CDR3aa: CASSLGPDRGFEQYF

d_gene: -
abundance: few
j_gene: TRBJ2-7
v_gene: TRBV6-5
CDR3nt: TGTGCCAGCAGTTACTACAGCTCCTACGAGCAGTACTTC
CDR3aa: CASSYYSSYEQYF

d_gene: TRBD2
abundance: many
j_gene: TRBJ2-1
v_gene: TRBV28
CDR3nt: TGTGCCAGCAGCCCAAGCGGGGGGGCCTACAATGAGCAGTTCTTC
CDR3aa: CASSPSGGAYNEQFF

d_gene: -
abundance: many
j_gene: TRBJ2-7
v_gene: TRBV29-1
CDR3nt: TGCAGCGTTGAAGAATCTTGGGGAGGCGAGCAGTACTTC
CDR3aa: CSVEESWGGEQYF

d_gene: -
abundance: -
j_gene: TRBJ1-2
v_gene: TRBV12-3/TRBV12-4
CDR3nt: TGTGCCAGCACCCCCGGGGGAGGCCACGGAGCTAACTATGGCTACACCTTC
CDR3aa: CASTPGGGHGANYGYTF

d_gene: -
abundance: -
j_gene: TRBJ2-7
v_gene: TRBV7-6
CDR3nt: TGTGCCAGCAGCTTGTGGAGAGCCTACGAGCAGTACTTC
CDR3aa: CASSLWRAYEQYF

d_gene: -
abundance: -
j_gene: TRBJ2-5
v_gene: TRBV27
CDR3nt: TGTGCCAGCAGTTTACAGGGGACACGCCAGACCCAGTACTTC
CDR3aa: CASSLQGTRQTQYF

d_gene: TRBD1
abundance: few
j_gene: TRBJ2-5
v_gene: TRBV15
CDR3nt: TGTGCCACCTTGGAGACAGGGACAGAGACCCAGTACTTC
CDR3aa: CATLETGTETQYF

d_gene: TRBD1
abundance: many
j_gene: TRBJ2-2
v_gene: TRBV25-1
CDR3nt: TGTGCCAGCAGTCAGGACAGGGGAGGAACCGGGGAGCTGTTTTTT
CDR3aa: CASSQDRGGTGELFF

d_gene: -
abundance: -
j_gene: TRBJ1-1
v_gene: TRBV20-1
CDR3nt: TGCAGTGCTAGAGCGGTTGAGGGAAGGGTGGACACTGAAGCTTTCTTT
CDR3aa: CSARAVEGRVDTEAFF

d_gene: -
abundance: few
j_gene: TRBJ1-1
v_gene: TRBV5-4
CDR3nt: TGTGCCAGCAGCTTTGACGGGGGAGACACTGAAGCTTTCTTT
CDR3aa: CASSFDGGDTEAFF

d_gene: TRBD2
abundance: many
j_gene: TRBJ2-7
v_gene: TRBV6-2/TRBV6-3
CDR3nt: TGTGCCAGCAGCCCCATCCCTCCGGTAGCGGGAGCCCCCTACGAGCAGTACTTC
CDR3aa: CASSPIPPVAGAPYEQYF

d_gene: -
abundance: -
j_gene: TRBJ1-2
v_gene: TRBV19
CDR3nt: TGTGCCAGTAGTATTGTGCCAGAAACCTATGGCTACACCTTC
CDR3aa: CASSIVPETYGYTF

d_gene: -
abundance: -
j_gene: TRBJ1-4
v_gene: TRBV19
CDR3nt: TGTGCCAGTAGTACAGATTACCGGACTAATGAAAAACTGTTTTTT
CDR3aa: CASSTDYRTNEKLFF

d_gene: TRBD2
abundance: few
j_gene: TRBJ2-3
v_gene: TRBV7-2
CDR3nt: TGTGCCAGCAGCTTGTCTTTTCAGCGGGGGACCACAGATACGCAGTATTTT
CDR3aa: CASSLSFQRGTTDTQYF

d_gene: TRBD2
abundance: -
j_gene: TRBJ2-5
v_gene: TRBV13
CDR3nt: TGTGCCAGCAGCGGGCTGACTAGCGGGGGACCCCTAGAGACCCAGTACTTC
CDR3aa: CASSGLTSGGPLETQYF

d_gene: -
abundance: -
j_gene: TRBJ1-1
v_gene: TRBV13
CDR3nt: TGTGCCAGCAGCTTAATCGGGATCACTGAAGCTTTCTTT
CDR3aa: CASSLIGITEAFF

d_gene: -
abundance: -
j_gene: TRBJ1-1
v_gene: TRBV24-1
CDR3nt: TGTGCCACCAGTGATTCTTCTATGAACACTGAAGCTTTCTTT
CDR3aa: CATSDSSMNTEAFF

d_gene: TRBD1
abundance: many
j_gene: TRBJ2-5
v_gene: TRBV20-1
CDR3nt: TGCAGTGCCGTTGGGACAGGGAAAGAGACCCAGTACTTC
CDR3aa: CSAVGTGKETQYF

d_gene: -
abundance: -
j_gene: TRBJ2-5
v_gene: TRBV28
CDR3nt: TGTGCCAGCAGTTCCCCCAGGGAGTCAGAGACCCAGTACTTC
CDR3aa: CASSSPRESETQYF

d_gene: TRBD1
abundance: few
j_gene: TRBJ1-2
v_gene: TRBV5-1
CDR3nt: TGCGCCAGCAGCTCGGACAGGGCCAGGGATGGCTACACCTTC
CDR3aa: CASSSDRARDGYTF

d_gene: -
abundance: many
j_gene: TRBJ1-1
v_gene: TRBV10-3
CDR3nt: TGTGCCATCAGGGGGGCGGACAGATCGACTGAAGCTTTCTTT
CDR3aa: CAIRGADRSTEAFF

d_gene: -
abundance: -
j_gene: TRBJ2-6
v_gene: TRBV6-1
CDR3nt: TGTGCCAGCAGCCGCGTCCACTCTGGGGCCAACGTCCTGACTTTC
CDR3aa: CASSRVHSGANVLTF

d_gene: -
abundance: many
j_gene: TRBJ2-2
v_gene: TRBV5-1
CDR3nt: TGCGCCAGCAGCTTGATAGGACAGAACACCGGGGAGCTGTTTTTT
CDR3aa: CASSLIGQNTGELFF

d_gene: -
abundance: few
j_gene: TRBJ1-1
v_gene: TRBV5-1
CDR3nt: TGCGCCAGCAGCTTGGCGGAGACAGGACCAAGCACTGAAGCTTTCTTT
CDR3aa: CASSLAETGPSTEAFF

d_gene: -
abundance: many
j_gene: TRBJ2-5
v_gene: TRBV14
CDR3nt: TGTGCCAGCAGGGCCCGGATAGGGGAGACCCAGTACTTC
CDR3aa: CASRARIGETQYF

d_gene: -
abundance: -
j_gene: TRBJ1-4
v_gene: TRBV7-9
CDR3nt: TGTGCCAGCAGCTTAGACTTATTCTCCGCACTGTTTTTT
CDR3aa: CASSLDLFSALFF

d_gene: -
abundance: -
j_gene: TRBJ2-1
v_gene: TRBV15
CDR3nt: TGTGCCACCAGCAGACAGGGAGGAAGCTCCTACAATGAGCAGTTCTTC
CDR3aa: CATSRQGGSSYNEQFF

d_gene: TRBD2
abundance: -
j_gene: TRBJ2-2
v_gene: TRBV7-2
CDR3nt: TGTGCCAGCAGCTTTCAGCCACTAGCGGGTTACACCGGGGAGCTGTTTTTT
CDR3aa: CASSFQPLAGYTGELFF

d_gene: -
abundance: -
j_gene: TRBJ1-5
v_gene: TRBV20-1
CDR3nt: TGCAGTGCTAGAGACTTACGAGGGGGACTGGGGAGCAATCAGCCCCAGCATTTT
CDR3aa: CSARDLRGGLGSNQPQHF